Sequencing of this T cell receptor (beta chain) was carried out in a study of OX40 agonist ivuxolimab in advanced cancers. Study-level information: Three patients responded partially, comprising one with hepatocellular carcinoma and two with cutaneous melanoma.

General study results and limits: Among T cells, CD8+ cells averaged more expanded clones than CD4+ cells.

On this clone: No antigen is known for it.

Using immunoSEQ multiplex PCR, the repertoire was profiled, and TCRdb retains in-frame clones only, with some absent. Among about 99,000 clones listed, over 75% were seen once. This CDR3 comprises 14 residues. Germline assignment: CDR1 SGHVS and CDR2 FQNEAQ. Trimming removed 1 base from V and 5 bases from J, with 8 bases in between. The TCR originated in an adult with an advanced solid tumor such as melanoma, head and neck, liver or kidney cancer. The chain carries TRBV7-8 and TRBJ2-2; either TRBD1 or TRBD2 may supply D (5 bases each). Sample: CD4+ or CD8+ T cells sorted from blood, taken in a trial of the OX40 agonist ivuxolimab. In nucleotides, the CDR3 is TGTGCCAGCAGCTTAGTTTGGGGGACCGGGGAGCTGTTTTTT. It encodes CASSLVWGTGELFF. Together with reference TRBV7-8 and TRBJ2-2, the CDR3 gives the full variable domain: GAGVSQSPRYKVAKRGQDVALRCDPISGHVSLFWYQQALGQGPEFLTYFQNEAQLDKSGLPSDRFFAERPEGSVSTLKIQRTQQEDSAVYLCASSLVWGTGELFFGEGSRLTVL.